This T cell receptor beta chain derives from a study of blood T cell repertoires in COVID-19. Overall study context: Sources were T cells, B-cell-depleted T cells, or PBMCs; the material itself was cDNA or gDNA.

A case of COVID-19 had been met by exposed participants within 2 weeks before study entry. Original analysis: Cell counts per sample came from amplifying reference gene primers. TCRdb's copy holds only in-frame clones and misses some; the assay was immunoSEQ multiplex PCR. The DNA was the basis for D and trimming; V, J and clone size are from that table. The profile shows hundreds of thousands of clones, about 85% of them singletons. Germline lookup yields CDR1 MDHEN and CDR2 SYDVKM. Deletions cut 8 bases from V and 5 bases from J, with 13 bases between. The CDR3 has 13 amino acids. The source material was PBMCs or T cells enriched from blood (not recorded which). The receptor comes from a woman in her thirties who had been exposed to COVID-19. This sequence joins TRBV28 and TRBJ1-5; D might be TRBD1 (5 bases). CDR3 DNA sequence: TGTGCCAGCCGGGGGACCTCGGATCAGCCCCAGCATTTT. Protein: CASRGTSDQPQHF.